This TCR beta chain is from a study of T-cell reconstitution after alpha-beta-depleted transplantation in children. The study, taken as a whole, reports: Approximately two months post-transplant, alpha-beta T cells reportedly originated from several hundred expanded graft clones. The main origin of T-cell counts and diversity one year after transplant was newly produced T cells. Where some patients showed high TCRbeta diversity at day 60, it came from recipient T cells and thymic progenitors that had survived.

This clonotype was observed at least ten times. Its antigen is not identified. Unique molecular identifiers featured in how the TCRbeta library was prepared. TCRdb re-analysed the PCR reads in MiXCR, keeping a single row per CDR3 protein. The table records about 600,000 distinct CDR3 sequences, roughly 24% of them present only once. The specimen was PBMCs, mostly from graft donor cells, collected 360 days after TCRalphabeta/CD19-depleted stem cell transplant. The receptor's source is a boy under two years old who had a stem cell transplant for acute myeloid leukemia, so the T cells may come from the graft donor.

The CDR3 sequence is CASSFDGTVTEAFF. CDR3 nucleotide sequence: TGTGCCAGCAGCTTCGACGGGACAGTTACTGAAGCTTTCTTT. This sequence joins TRBV11-1 and TRBJ1-1; 7 bases match TRBD1. With 3 bases clipped from V and 5 bases from J, the junction kept 6 bases outside the gene matches. The CDR3 is 14 amino acids. CDR1 SGHAT and CDR2 FQDESV come from the germline V gene (reference sequence).